These 19 T cell receptor beta chains share one sample of origin, sequenced in a study of blood T cell repertoires in COVID-19. Sequencing used immunoSEQ multiplex PCR; TCRdb keeps in-frame clones, though not all of them. The sample contains 350,000 to 450,000 clones, over 75% of which appear only once. Sequencing was done on a sample of PBMCs or T cells enriched from blood (not recorded which). These receptors came from a young woman who had been exposed to COVID-19.

The chain has TRBV7-2 and TRBJ2-7; 7 bases match TRBD1. The CDR3 spans 13 residues. After removal of 8 bases from V and 2 bases from J, the junction contained 6 bases not matched to a gene. Per germline, CDR1 SGHTA and CDR2 FQGNSA. The CDR3 DNA reads TGTGCCAGCGGGGACAGAAAAACCTACGAGCAGTACTTC. It specifies CASGDRKTYEQYF.

The rearrangement links TRBV5-1 to TRBJ2-7; D call uncertain. This CDR3 has 14 residues. Trimming took 3 bases from V and 0 from J, leaving 10 bases between them. The germline CDR1 and CDR2 sequences are SGHRS and YFSETQ. The CDR3 reads CASSSQVSSYEQYF. CDR3 bases: TGCGCCAGCAGCTCTCAGGTTAGCTCCTACGAGCAGTACTTC. The full variable domain, its missing parts supplied by reference TRBV5-1 and TRBJ2-7, is KAGVTQTPRYLIKTRGQQVTLSCSPISGHRSVSWYQQTPGQGLQFLFEYFSETQRNKGNFPGRFSGRQFSNSRSEMNVSTLELGDSALYLCASSSQVSSYEQYFGPGTRLTVT.

This clone appeared once. This chain links TRBV14 with TRBJ2-5, with 9 bases matching TRBD2. Germline V gene lookup returns CDR1 SGHDN and CDR2 FVKESK. This CDR3 contains 15 residues. Trimming took 0 bases from V and 6 from J; bases not matched to a gene: 5. The CDR3 nucleotides read TGTGCCAGCAGCCAAGATCGCGGGGGGGCGCAGACCCAGTACTTC. Protein sequence: CASSQDRGGAQTQYF.

This clone was observed once. The chain recombines TRBV5-1 with TRBJ2-3; 10 bases match TRBD1. Germline trimming cut 6 bases from V and 2 bases from J; bases unmatched to any gene: 18. Germline CDR1 reads SGHRS; CDR2 reads YFSETQ. CDR3 length: 19 amino acids. Here the CDR3 reads CASTKPGQGSPDITDTQYF. The CDR3 DNA follows: TGCGCCAGCACCAAACCGGGACAGGGGTCCCCGGACATCACAGATACGCAGTATTTT.

The chain's CDR3 is CSVPTGPMNTEAFF. Written as DNA, the CDR3 is TGCAGCGTCCCCACAGGGCCCATGAACACTGAAGCTTTCTTT. The chain has TRBV29-1 and TRBJ1-1; D is possibly TRBD1 (6 bases). V lost 6 bases, J lost 0 bases, and 14 bases lay in between. The CDR3 covers 14 residues. The germline V gene encodes CDR1 SQVTM and CDR2 ANQGSEA.

This chain connects TRBV7-8 to TRBJ2-7; weak D call: TRBD2 (6 bases). Germline assignment: CDR1 SGHVS and CDR2 FQNEAQ. Trimming pared 5 bases from V and 5 bases from J, leaving 22 bases between. This CDR3 has 16 residues. The CDR3 region has the DNA TGTGCCAGCAGCGTCACCGAGACTAGAAGACTCCACGAGCAGTACTTC. Residues: CASSVTETRRLHEQYF.

V usage is TRBV19 and J usage is TRBJ2-7, with 7 nucleotides matching TRBD2. Germline V gene data show CDR1 as LNHDA and CDR2 as SQIVND (reference sequence). The CDR3 contains 15 residues. The ends lost 3 bases at V and 5 bases at J; junction bases unmatched: 10. DNA for the CDR3: TGTGCCAGTAGTATTGGGATGGGAGGGCCCCACGAGCAGTACTTC. Encoded protein: CASSIGMGGPHEQYF. The full variable domain, rest sourced from reference TRBV19 and TRBJ2-7, is DGGITQSPKYLFRKEGQNVTLSCEQNLNHDAMYWYRQDPGQGLRLIYYSQIVNDFQKGDIAEGYSVSREKKESFPLTVTSAQKNPTAFYLCASSIGMGGPHEQYFGPGTRLTVT.

This clone was detected once. V gene TRBV19 combines with J gene TRBJ1-1, with 9 bases fitting TRBD1. Germline CDR1 and CDR2: LNHDA and SQIVND (reference sequence). CDR3 size: 16 residues. J gave up 1 base and V 2 bases, and 5 bases lay outside the gene matches. The CDR3 loop is CASSITPGQGNTEAFF. CDR3 nucleotide sequence: TGTGCCAGTAGTATAACTCCGGGACAGGGGAACACTGAAGCTTTCTTT.

This clone was counted a few times. Distinct nucleotide sequences in the sample also encode this CDR3. The chain has TRBV28 and TRBJ2-7; 12 positions match TRBD1. V gave up 9 bases and J gave up 5 bases; unmatched junction bases: 11. Per germline, CDR1 MDHEN and CDR2 SYDVKM. CDR3 length equals 15 residues. The CDR3 sequence: CASSSSGTGGNEQYF. The CDR3 DNA sequence: TGTGCCAGTTCATCTTCCGGGACAGGGGGCAACGAGCAGTACTTC. The full variable domain, with the rest looked up from reference TRBV28 and TRBJ2-7, is DVKVTQSSRYLVKRTGEKVFLECVQDMDHENMFWYRQDPGLGLRLIYFSYDVKMKEKGDIPEGYSVSREKKERFSLILESASTNQTSMYLCASSSSGTGGNEQYFGPGTRLTVT.

The V gene is TRBV6-2 or TRBV6-3, the J gene TRBJ2-2; 7 bases are a match to TRBD2. CDR1 is MNHEY, CDR2 SVGEGT, per germline. Trimming at V came to 5 bases and at J to 2 bases, leaving 8 bases not matched to a gene. This CDR3 has 16 residues. CDR3 sequence: CASSNLAEINTGELFF. For the CDR3, the DNA is TGTGCCAGCAGTAATCTAGCGGAGATTAACACCGGGGAGCTGTTTTTT.

This sequence joins TRBV28 and TRBJ1-4; 7 positions agree with TRBD1. The CDR3 loop spans 15 amino acids. Per the germline V gene, CDR1 is MDHEN and CDR2 is SYDVKM. Unmatched junction bases numbered 11, after V lost 5 bases and J lost 8 bases. The DNA for the CDR3 is TGTGCCAGCAGTCGTACCGAGGGGGCAGAGGAAAAACTGTTTTTT. As protein: CASSRTEGAEEKLFF.

The J gene is TRBJ1-1, the V gene TRBV24-1, with TRBD1 matching over 7 bases. This CDR3 spans 13 amino acids. Losses at the gene ends were 6 bases for V and 8 bases for J; bases not matched to a gene: 8. Looked up from germline, CDR1 is KGHDR and CDR2 is SFDVKD. As DNA, the CDR3 is TGTGCCACCAGTAAGACAGGGATCACCGAAGCTTTCTTT. Protein: CATSKTGITEAFF.

CDR3 region: CASSLLYKSQATFPGANVLTF. CDR3 nucleotide sequence: TGTGCCAGCAGCTTGCTGTATAAATCACAGGCCACATTCCCTGGGGCCAACGTCCTGACTTTC. This chain joins TRBV7-8 and TRBJ2-6, with D perhaps matching TRBD1 (5 bases). The V gene lost 3 bases and the J gene lost 2 bases, with 26 bases spanning the gap. This CDR3 region has 21 residues. CDR1 and CDR2 from the germline V gene are SGHVS and FQNEAQ.

This clone appeared a single time. The rearrangement uses TRBV19 and TRBJ2-5, with D tentatively TRBD1 (5 bases). Trimming took 4 bases from V and 0 from J, leaving 15 bases between them. This CDR3 spans 16 amino acids. Germline CDR1 LNHDA, CDR2 SQIVND (reference sequence). The CDR3 DNA follows: TGTGCCAGTAGTAATATGACAGATCGGTACCAAGAGACCCAGTACTTC. Encoded protein: CASSNMTDRYQETQYF. Together with reference TRBV19 and TRBJ2-5, the CDR3 gives the full variable domain: DGGITQSPKYLFRKEGQNVTLSCEQNLNHDAMYWYRQDPGQGLRLIYYSQIVNDFQKGDIAEGYSVSREKKESFPLTVTSAQKNPTAFYLCASSNMTDRYQETQYFGPGTRLLVL.

The chain couples TRBV28 to TRBJ1-2, with TRBD1 matching 11 bases. Germline CDR1 reads MDHEN; CDR2 reads SYDVKM. The CDR3 is 15 residues long. After removal of 1 base from V and 6 bases from J, the junction contained 4 bases not matched to a gene. The DNA for the CDR3 is TGTGCCAGCAGTTTATCCGGGACAGGGGGTCATGGCTACACCTTC. This encodes CASSLSGTGGHGYTF.

This rearrangement joins TRBV28 to TRBJ2-7, with 7 bases that match TRBD2. CDR1 is MDHEN and CDR2 is SYDVKM in the germline V gene. CDR3 length: 15 residues. With V trimmed by 5 bases and J by 4 bases, 11 bases remained unmatched. CDR3 DNA sequence: TGTGCCAGCAGTCCTCCTACGGCTAGCGGATACGAGCAGTACTTC. Protein product: CASSPPTASGYEQYF.

The chain couples TRBV19 to TRBJ1-1; the D gene is possibly TRBD1 (6 bases). Trimming took off 5 bases at V and 2 bases at J, with 9 bases between the two ends. The CDR3 totals 13 residues. Germline loops: CDR1 LNHDA, CDR2 SQIVND (reference sequence). In nucleotides, the CDR3 is TGTGCCAGTAGTTCAGGGGTAAACACTGAAGCTTTCTTT. Its protein product is CASSSGVNTEAFF.

A remark on this clone: The sample holds other DNA sequences that translate to the same CDR3. J is TRBJ2-3 and V is TRBV27; D is perhaps TRBD2 (6 bases). Trimming stripped 3 bases from V and 2 bases from J, with 12 bases between. The CDR3 covers 15 residues. The germline V gene has CDR1 MNHEY and CDR2 SMNVEV (reference sequence). DNA for the CDR3: TGTGCCAGCAGTTTGGGAGGCACCTCCACAGATACGCAGTATTTT. It specifies CASSLGGTSTDTQYF.

V gene TRBV10-3 combines with J gene TRBJ2-1; 7 bases agree with TRBD2. The V gene end was trimmed by 3 bases and the J gene end by 6 bases; junction bases not matched to a gene: 5. The germline V gene has CDR1 ENHRY and CDR2 SYGVKD. The CDR3 is made up of 14 amino acids. Here the CDR3 reads CAISDGGSLNEQFF. In nucleotides, the CDR3 is TGTGCCATCAGTGATGGCGGGAGTCTCAATGAGCAGTTCTTC.